What follows are 28 T cell receptor beta chains derived from one specimen sequenced in a study of T cells in Graves' hyperthyroidism and ophthalmopathy (dated by TCRdb to the late 2010s). The library was made by multiplex PCR. Sequencing was carried out with an Illumina HiSeq 2000. The TCR beta CDR3 regions were amplified from RNA transcripts. For the first round of RT-PCR on the TCR CDR3, the HTBI primer set was used together with the Qiagen OneStep RT-PCR kit. The public reads were reprocessed in TCRdb via fastp at Q25 and MiXCR, keeping in-frame beta chains. Identical CDR3 protein sequences are pooled into one entry, listed with their most common genes and DNA. Here the sample has over 300,000 distinct CDR3 sequences; approximately 15% occur a single time. 11% of the sample is in the top ten clones. Sequenced sample: blood. The receptors originated from an older woman with Graves' hyperthyroidism.

This clonotype appeared many times. Here the CDR3 DNA reads TGTGCCAGCATCCGGGGTGACACCACAGATACGCAGTATTTT. Its translation: CASIRGDTTDTQYF. The rearrangement joins TRBV2 to TRBJ2-3, with TRBD2 as a possible D gene (5 bases). CDR3 length equals 14 residues. The V gene lost 7 bases and the J gene lost 2 bases, with 13 bases spanning the gap. Germline CDR1 reads SNHLY; CDR2 reads FYNNEI.

This chain uses TRBV11-2 with TRBJ2-5; 10 nucleotides agree with TRBD2. Trimming cost V 3 bases and J 4 bases; bases outside gene matches: 2. This CDR3 region has 14 residues. CDR1 is SGHAT and CDR2 is FQNNGV in the germline V gene. In DNA form, the CDR3 reads TGTGCCAGCAGCTTCGGGACTAGCGTAGAGACCCAGTACTTC. Protein product: CASSFGTSVETQYF.

Notes on this clonotype: It is likely a read error, because the conserved phenylalanine at the end of the CDR3 is missing. The chain employs TRBV11-3 and TRBJ2-3; 8 nucleotides align to TRBD1. Trimming cost V 3 bases and J 4 bases; bases outside gene matches: 6. CDR3 size: 15 residues. Germline values: CDR1 SGHNT, CDR2 YENEEA. CDR3 coding DNA: TGTGCCAGCAGCTTGAGGACAGGGAACGCAGATACGCAGTATTCT. Translated: CASSLRTGNADTQYS.

About this clonotype itself: Possible read error: a much larger clone is one base away. The chain employs TRBV20-1 and TRBJ2-1, with a possible D match to TRBD2 (5 bases). With 0 bases removed from V and 9 bases from J, the gap between germline ends came to 15 bases. The length of the CDR3 is 14 residues. The germline V gene encodes CDR1 DFQATT and CDR2 SNEGSKA (reference sequence). The CDR3 coding sequence is TGCAGTGCTAGAGATCTAACCCGGGGAAGTGAGCAGTTCTTC. Its protein is CSARDLTRGSEQFF.

This clonotype was seen ten or more times. The rearrangement links TRBV11-2 to TRBJ2-4, with 8 bases matching TRBD1. Looked up from germline, CDR1 is SGHAT and CDR2 is FQNNGV. Trimming took 5 bases from V and 5 from J; bases not matched to a gene: 5. This CDR3 is built from 14 residues. The CDR3 is CASSPTGAENIQYF. DNA for the CDR3: TGTGCCAGCAGCCCGACAGGGGCCGAAAACATTCAGTACTTC.

This clonotype was seen at least ten times. This rearrangement joins TRBV5-1 to TRBJ2-7; maybe TRBD1 (7 bases). V was shortened by 4 bases and J by 5 bases, with 16 bases between the two germline ends. Germline V gives CDR1 SGHRS, CDR2 YFSETQ. This CDR3 contains 14 residues. The CDR3 bases are TGCGCCAGCAGCCCCGGAGGGGGCGTCAACGAGCAGTACTTC. Encoded protein: CASSPGGGVNEQYF.

This clonotype was seen repeatedly, ten times or more. The J gene is TRBJ2-1, the V gene TRBV18; 8 nucleotides match TRBD2. Trimming took 4 bases from V and 7 from J; bases not matched to a gene: 9. There are 15 residues in the CDR3. Germline assignment: CDR1 KGHSH and CDR2 LQKENI. This chain's CDR3 is CASSRTSTAGNEQFF. CDR3 bases: TGTGCCAGCTCACGGACTAGCACTGCCGGGAATGAGCAGTTCTTC.

In this sample, this clonotype turned up many times. V and J are TRBV27 and TRBJ2-3, with 9 bases that match TRBD1. The trim removed 2 bases at V and 0 bases at J, leaving 6 bases unmatched. CDR1 MNHEY and CDR2 SMNVEV come from the germline V gene (reference sequence). The CDR3 spans 17 residues. The CDR3 reads CASSLTSQGASTDTQYF. Written as DNA, the CDR3 is TGTGCCAGCAGTTTAACCTCACAGGGGGCGAGCACAGATACGCAGTATTTT.

This clonotype was detected only a few times. Here the CDR3 reads CASSPATGYYGYTF. The CDR3 coding sequence is TGTGCCAGTAGTCCCGCGACAGGATACTATGGCTACACCTTC. The chain recombines TRBV19 with TRBJ1-2; the D gene is possibly TRBD1 (6 bases). Germline V gene data show CDR1 as LNHDA and CDR2 as SQIVND (reference sequence). This CDR3 comprises 14 residues. The germline V and J ends were trimmed by 5 bases and 3 bases, with 13 bases remaining between them. Looking up the rest from reference TRBV19 and TRBJ1-2 gives the full variable domain: DGGITQSPKYLFRKEGQNVTLSCEQNLNHDAMYWYRQDPGQGLRLIYYSQIVNDFQKGDIAEGYSVSREKKESFPLTVTSAQKNPTAFYLCASSPATGYYGYTFGSGTRLTVV.

V usage is TRBV10-3 and J usage is TRBJ1-1; D unclear. The CDR3 totals 12 residues. Germline CDR1 reads ENHRY; CDR2 reads SYGVKD. V was cut by 3 bases and J by 7 bases, with 9 bases left in between. The CDR3 DNA reads as TGTGCCATCAGTGATATGAGACTTGAAGCTTTCTTT. Residues: CAISDMRLEAFF.

This clonotype was seen ten or more times. V and J are TRBV24-1 and TRBJ2-7; D is undetermined. This CDR3 is built from 15 residues. Germline loops: CDR1 KGHDR, CDR2 SFDVKD. Trimming stripped 5 bases from V and 6 bases from J, with 19 bases between. CDR3: CATSGVTSSKGEQYF. The CDR3 DNA reads as TGTGCCACCAGTGGGGTGACATCTTCGAAGGGCGAGCAGTACTTC.

The V call is TRBV11-2, the J call TRBJ2-5; 14 bases match TRBD2. CDR1 and CDR2 from the germline V gene are SGHAT and FQNNGV. The length of the CDR3 is 16 residues. V lost 6 bases, J lost 4 bases, and 7 bases stayed unmatched. The CDR3 loop reads CASRDGTSGRRETQYF. CDR3 nucleotides: TGTGCCAGCAGGGACGGGACTAGCGGGAGAAGAGAGACCCAGTACTTC.

Many counts were recorded for this clonotype. The rearrangement joins TRBV3-1 to TRBJ2-5; D unclear. CDR3 length: 10 amino acids. Trimming removed 4 bases at V and 4 bases at J, with 1 base between. Germline V gene sequence: CDR1 LGHDT, CDR2 YNNKEL (reference sequence). CDR3 region: CASSRETQYF. CDR3 DNA sequence: TGTGCCAGCAGCCGAGAGACCCAGTACTTC.

This clonotype appeared many times. Compared with germline, one end of the junction differs, possibly owing to a read error. The chain employs TRBV28 and TRBJ2-2; 10 nucleotides agree with TRBD2. CDR1 is MDHEN, CDR2 SYDVKM, per germline. The CDR3 runs 16 residues. The CDR3 protein is CASSSPGLANTGELFF. The CDR3 DNA is TGTGCCAGCAGTTCGCCGGGACTAGCGAATACCGGGGAGCTGTTTTTT.

This clonotype was picked up many times. The genes are TRBV10-3 and TRBJ2-7; 8 bases match TRBD2. Trimming cost V 8 bases and J 3 bases; bases outside gene matches: 6. CDR1 ENHRY and CDR2 SYGVKD come from the germline V gene. The CDR3 consists of 13 residues. The CDR3 sequence is CAIGPSGSYEQYF. DNA of the CDR3: TGTGCCATCGGGCCCAGCGGGAGCTACGAGCAGTACTTC.

This clonotype was seen repeatedly, ten times or more. This rearrangement joins TRBV20-1 to TRBJ2-1; TRBD2 matches 7 bases. Unmatched junction bases numbered 5, after V lost 0 bases and J lost 0 bases. The CDR3 consists of 16 residues. Germline loops: CDR1 DFQATT, CDR2 SNEGSKA (reference sequence). The CDR3 region is CSARDSSGVSYNEQFF. Written as DNA, the CDR3 is TGCAGTGCTAGAGATAGCAGCGGGGTCTCCTACAATGAGCAGTTCTTC.

This clonotype was recorded at least ten times. The V gene is TRBV5-8, the J gene TRBJ2-5; D is perhaps TRBD2 (7 bases). CDR1 is SGHTS, CDR2 YDEGEE, per germline. The CDR3 length is 14 residues. Trimming cost V 2 bases and J 1 base, with 9 bases left between them. The CDR3 is CASSFAGAQETQYF. The CDR3 DNA reads as TGTGCCAGCAGCTTTGCGGGGGCCCAAGAGACCCAGTACTTC.

This clonotype was counted between two and nine times. The chain joins TRBV9 to TRBJ2-4; 12 bases line up with TRBD2. The DNA end is a closer match to TRBJ2-1, so the J assignment may be wrong. Looked up from germline, CDR1 is SGDLS and CDR2 is YYNGEE. The CDR3 spans 12 residues. The CDR3 nucleotides are TGTGCCAGCAGCTCTAGCGGGAGGGTTCAGTTCTTC. Its translation: CASSSSGRVQFF.

CDR3 amino acids: CASAFGGLPNIQYF. In DNA, the CDR3 is TGTGCCAGCGCCTTTGGGGGCCTCCCCAACATTCAGTACTTC. The chain is built from TRBV12-3 or TRBV12-4 and TRBJ2-4, with D possibly matching TRBD1 (6 bases). This CDR3 contains 14 residues. Trimming stripped 8 bases from V and 7 bases from J, with 18 bases between.

Ten or more counts support this clonotype. The CDR3 sequence is CSARDGGNTIYF. The CDR3 DNA follows: TGCAGTGCTAGAGATGGTGGAAACACCATATATTTT. The chain couples TRBV20-1 to TRBJ1-3; D call uncertain. The CDR3 runs 12 residues. Germline V gene sequence: CDR1 DFQATT, CDR2 SNEGSKA (reference sequence). V was trimmed by 0 bases and J by 3 bases, leaving 3 bases between them.

This clonotype was detected only a few times. The chain carries TRBV28 and TRBJ1-2; possibly TRBD1 for D (5 bases). V dropped 7 bases and J dropped 4 bases, with 10 bases sitting between them. Germline V lookup: CDR1 MDHEN, CDR2 SYDVKM. The CDR3 sequence is 12 residues long. The CDR3 region is CASMGGAYGYTF. The CDR3 DNA is TGTGCCAGCATGGGGGGAGCCTATGGCTACACCTTC.

This clonotype has ten or more counts. The genes are TRBV12-3 or TRBV12-4 and TRBJ2-2, with D possibly being TRBD1 or TRBD2 (6 bases each). Deletions cut 5 bases from V and 2 bases from J, with 18 bases between. CDR3 length: 17 residues. CDR3: CASSHRGGRLNTGELFF. CDR3 nucleotide sequence: TGTGCCAGCAGTCACCGAGGGGGGCGGCTTAACACCGGGGAGCTGTTTTTT.

This clonotype was recorded at least ten times. The V call is TRBV5-1, the J call TRBJ2-7; D gene ambiguous. The CDR3 totals 12 residues. In germline, CDR1 is SGHRS, CDR2 YFSETQ. Trimming removed 5 bases at V and 0 bases at J, with 6 bases between. The CDR3 sequence: CASRDPSYEQYF. CDR3 coding DNA: TGCGCCAGCAGGGACCCCTCCTACGAGCAGTACTTC.

This clonotype was observed many times. The chain has TRBV30 and TRBJ2-1, with 10 nucleotides matching TRBD2. Trimming took 2 bases from V and 6 from J; bases not matched to a gene: 4. There are 14 residues in the CDR3. Germline V gives CDR1 GTSNPN, CDR2 SVGIG (reference sequence). In DNA, the CDR3 is TGTGCCTGGAGTTCCCTAGCGGGAGTCAATGAGCAGTTCTTC. It encodes CAWSSLAGVNEQFF. Together with reference TRBV30 and TRBJ2-1, the CDR3 gives the full variable domain: SQTIHQWPATLVQPVGSPLSLECTVEGTSNPNLYWYRQAAGRGLQLLFYSVGIGQISSEVPQNLSASRPQDRQFILSSKKLLLSDSGFYLCAWSSLAGVNEQFFGPGTRLTVL.

This clonotype was recorded many times. V gene TRBV2 combines with J gene TRBJ2-5; D is uncertain. In germline, CDR1 is SNHLY, CDR2 FYNNEI. V dropped 1 base and J dropped 3 bases, with 9 bases sitting between them. The CDR3 loop spans 14 amino acids. The CDR3, as DNA: TGTGCCAGCAGTGAAGGGACCTTGGAAGAGACCCAGTACTTC. It specifies CASSEGTLEETQYF.

The chain is built from TRBV28 and TRBJ1-4, with TRBD1 matching 9 bases. Germline V CDR1 and CDR2: MDHEN, SYDVKM. Losses at the gene ends were 5 bases for V and 7 bases for J; bases not matched to a gene: 8. The CDR3 totals 15 residues. Written as DNA, the CDR3 is TGTGCCAGCAGTACGGAACAGGGGGCGCGTGAAAAACTGTTTTTT. This encodes CASSTEQGAREKLFF.

This clonotype came up many times. The chain uses TRBV7-2 and TRBJ2-7; possibly TRBD1 for D (6 bases). The length of the CDR3 is 12 residues. V gave up 5 bases and J gave up 9 bases, with 14 bases separating them. Germline V gene data show CDR1 as SGHTA and CDR2 as FQGNSA. CDR3 DNA sequence: TGTGCCAGCAGCCACCGGGACAACGTGCAGTACTTC. The encoded protein is CASSHRDNVQYF.

The chain couples TRBV19 to TRBJ2-4, with a tentative D call TRBD1 (5 bases). CDR3 length: 13 residues. The germline V and J ends were trimmed by 3 bases and 8 bases, with 11 bases remaining between them. From germline, CDR1 is LNHDA and CDR2 SQIVND (reference sequence). In DNA, the CDR3 is TGTGCCAGTAGTATTGCATTAGGGGACATTCAGTACTTC. Protein sequence: CASSIALGDIQYF.